The 2 T cell receptor beta chains below all came from one sample that was sequenced in a study of tumor and adjacent non-tumor tissue in lung cancer. No cell sorting was done before RNA was extracted from the tissue. Three rounds of nested PCR, following a modified ARM-PCR protocol, produced the TCRbeta library. MiXCR was run by TCRdb on the multiplex PCR reads, yielding one entry per CDR3 protein. The sample lists more than 70,000 distinct CDR3 sequences, about 61% seen once, with roughly 14% in the top ten. Sequencing input: lung tumor tissue. These receptors were taken from a man aged 65-85 years with non-small cell lung cancer.

This clonotype has just a few counts. Being one base from a much bigger clone, this may be a read error. The rearrangement joins TRBV6-6 to TRBJ2-3; possible D gene TRBD2, 8 bases. Germline V lookup: CDR1 MNHNY, CDR2 SVGAGI (reference sequence). The CDR3 loop spans 17 amino acids. The CDR3 sequence is CGSSSRGGTVLTDTQYF. The DNA of the CDR3 is TGTGGCAGCAGCTCCCGGGGGGGGACAGTCCTCACAGATACGCAGTATTTT.

About this clonotype itself: A read error may be the cause here, since a much bigger clone is one base away. The chain is built from TRBV6-4 and TRBJ2-1; D unresolved. The CDR3 contains 13 residues. The germline V gene has CDR1 MRHNA and CDR2 SNTAGT. This CDR3 reads CANSAGVWNEQFF. DNA for the CDR3: TGTGCCAACAGTGCCGGTGTGTGGAATGAGCAGTTCTTC.